These 19 T cell receptor beta chains came from one sample sequenced in a study of T cell responses to AZD1222 COVID-19 vaccine. The repertoire was sequenced with immunoSEQ multiplex PCR; TCRdb's copy has only in-frame clones and lacks some. The profile shows some 120,000 clones, about 90% of them singletons. Specimen: peripheral blood, collected on day 0 of AZD1222 vaccination. These receptors all come from an adult in good health.

The gene calls are TRBV10-3 and TRBJ2-7; TRBD2 matches at 7 bases. This CDR3 is built from 15 residues. Germline-derived CDR1 and CDR2 are ENHRY and SYGVKD. Trimming cost V 8 bases and J 0 bases; bases outside gene matches: 10. CDR3 in DNA: TGTGCCATCTGGATTGGGGAGGGGTACTCCTACGAGCAGTACTTC. Residues: CAIWIGEGYSYEQYF.

The chain joins TRBV7-2 to TRBJ1-1; D remains unclear. V was pared by 1 base and J by 4 bases, with 7 bases between. CDR3 length: 13 amino acids. The germline gives CDR1 SGHTA, CDR2 FQGNSA. The CDR3 is CASSLGFVTEAFF. The CDR3 DNA reads as TGTGCCAGCAGCTTAGGATTCGTCACTGAAGCTTTCTTT.

The chain has TRBV5-4 and TRBJ2-7; 7 bases align to TRBD1. V dropped 2 bases and J dropped 6; count of bases not matched to a gene: 8. The germline V gene has CDR1 SGHNT and CDR2 YYREEE (reference sequence). This CDR3 region has 14 residues. DNA for the CDR3: TGTGCCAGCAGCTTCGGGACAGCGAACAGCGAGCAGTACTTC. Its translation is CASSFGTANSEQYF.

J is TRBJ2-1 and V is TRBV9; D might be TRBD2 (6 bases). Germline CDR1 SGDLS, CDR2 YYNGEE. The CDR3 sequence is 16 residues long. Between the trimmed V and J ends, which lost 0 bases and 6 bases, there was a span of 16 bases. This CDR3 is CASSVDAAGPFNEQFF. As DNA, the CDR3 is TGTGCCAGCAGCGTAGACGCGGCGGGGCCTTTCAATGAGCAGTTCTTC.

The rearrangement joins TRBV6-6 to TRBJ2-7; the D gene is possibly TRBD1 (6 bases). Germline V lookup: CDR1 MNHNY, CDR2 SVGAGI (reference sequence). There are 13 residues in the CDR3. Trimming pared 5 bases from V and 0 bases from J, leaving 8 bases between. In DNA form, the CDR3 reads TGTGCCAGCAGTGACAGGTACTCCTACGAGCAGTACTTC. Its protein is CASSDRYSYEQYF.

The rearrangement joins TRBV28 to TRBJ2-7, with 8 bases identical to TRBD1. Trimming removed 1 base from V and 0 bases from J; junction bases left unmatched: 5. The germline gives CDR1 MDHEN, CDR2 SYDVKM. This CDR3 contains 16 residues. The CDR3 region has the DNA TGTGCCAGCAGTTTATTTCCAGGGGGCAGCTCCTACGAGCAGTACTTC. Its translation is CASSLFPGGSSYEQYF.

This chain links TRBV28 with TRBJ1-2; 7 bases match TRBD1. The CDR3 runs 16 residues. The trim removed 6 bases at V and 8 bases at J, leaving 18 bases unmatched. CDR1 is MDHEN and CDR2 is SYDVKM in the germline V gene. CDR3 in amino acids: CASSHYVRGGLSGYTF. The CDR3 DNA follows: TGTGCCAGCAGCCATTACGTCAGGGGGGGGCTGAGCGGCTACACCTTC.

The chain is built from TRBV12-3 or TRBV12-4 and TRBJ2-2; D remains ambiguous. With 7 bases removed from V and 6 bases from J, the gap between germline ends came to 6 bases. This CDR3 spans 11 amino acids. The CDR3 loop is CASNVAGELFF. In nucleotides, the CDR3 is TGTGCCAGCAACGTTGCCGGGGAGCTGTTTTTT.

The chain employs TRBV5-3 and TRBJ1-1; TRBD1 matches 8 bases. TRBV5-3 is labeled an ORF, and its function is uncertain. V lost 5 bases, J lost 8 bases, and 5 bases stayed unmatched. The CDR3 runs 12 residues. The CDR3 DNA sequence: TGTGCCAGAAGGAAAGACAGGGGCGAAGCTTTCTTT. It is translated as CARRKDRGEAFF.

In its sample, this clone was seen once. The chain couples TRBV5-5 to TRBJ1-4; D gene uncertain. Germline assignment: CDR1 SGHKS and CDR2 YYEKEE (reference sequence). Trimming left V 2 bases short and J 4 bases short, with 9 bases between. This CDR3 has 14 amino acids. CDR3 DNA: TGTGCCAGCAGCTTCGTTTTTAGTAATGAAAAACTGTTTTTT. It yields the protein CASSFVFSNEKLFF.

The CDR3 DNA is TGTGCCAGCAGTTTGGTCCAGGGGGGTTACGAGCAGTACTTC. Translated, it gives CASSLVQGGYEQYF. J is TRBJ2-7 and V is TRBV28; D might be TRBD1 (7 bases). The V and J ends lost 3 bases and 4 bases respectively, with 13 bases between them. This CDR3 is built from 14 residues. In germline, CDR1 is MDHEN, CDR2 SYDVKM.

This chain links TRBV7-2 with TRBJ1-5; TRBD1 matches 8 bases. CDR1 and CDR2 (germline): SGHTA, FQGNSA. CDR3 length equals 15 residues. Trimming cost V 1 base and J 6 bases; bases outside gene matches: 5. The CDR3 sequence: CASSLEAGGSQPQHF. The CDR3, as DNA: TGTGCCAGCAGCTTAGAGGCAGGGGGCTCTCAGCCCCAGCATTTT.

The chain recombines TRBV10-3 with TRBJ2-7; D call uncertain. CDR1 is ENHRY, CDR2 SYGVKD, per germline. Trimming took 3 bases from V and 2 from J, leaving 11 bases between them. CDR3 length: 14 residues. CDR3 region: CAISDGFPTYEQYF. The CDR3 DNA reads TGTGCCATCAGTGACGGGTTCCCAACCTACGAGCAGTACTTC.

The CDR3 region is CAITPDIMNTEAFF. The CDR3 nucleotides are TGTGCCATCACCCCGGACATCATGAACACTGAAGCTTTCTTT. The V gene is TRBV10-3, the J gene TRBJ1-1; a weak D match, TRBD1 (5 bases). Trimming pared 7 bases from V and 0 bases from J, leaving 12 bases between. The CDR3 runs to 14 residues. The germline gives CDR1 ENHRY, CDR2 SYGVKD.

The chain employs TRBV10-3 and TRBJ2-7; possible D gene TRBD1, 6 bases. Per the germline V gene, CDR1 is ENHRY and CDR2 is SYGVKD. V dropped 4 bases and J dropped 4 bases, with 14 bases sitting between them. This CDR3 comprises 14 residues. CDR3 coding DNA: TGTGCCATCAGTGCAGAGGACAGCGGATACGAGCAGTACTTC. Translation gives CAISAEDSGYEQYF.

V and J are TRBV6-5 and TRBJ1-1; D is perhaps TRBD1 (6 bases). CDR3 length: 15 residues. CDR1 and CDR2 from the germline V gene are MNHEY and SVGAGI. Trimming removed 5 bases from V and 3 bases from J, with 16 bases in between. This CDR3 reads CASSPLGGGDTEAFF. CDR3 coding DNA: TGTGCCAGCAGTCCCCTAGGTGGGGGCGACACTGAAGCTTTCTTT.

Comment on this clone: This same CDR3 is encoded by further DNA sequences in the sample. The chain has TRBV7-6 and TRBJ1-5, with D possibly being TRBD1 (5 bases). The CDR3 consists of 15 residues. With 2 bases removed from V and 0 bases from J, the gap between germline ends came to 8 bases. Germline V gives CDR1 SGHVS, CDR2 FNYEAQ. The CDR3 loop is CASSLSGGSNQPQHF. The DNA for the CDR3 is TGTGCCAGCAGCTTATCTGGGGGTAGCAATCAGCCCCAGCATTTT.

The CDR3 is CASSLGQLLYGYTF. CDR3 DNA: TGTGCCAGCAGCCTGGGACAGCTCCTATATGGCTACACCTTC. The chain joins TRBV5-8 to TRBJ1-2, with 7 bases lining up with TRBD1. Trimming took 4 bases from V and 5 from J; bases not matched to a gene: 8. Germline loops: CDR1 SGHTS, CDR2 YDEGEE. This CDR3 is built from 14 residues.

The chain couples TRBV18 to TRBJ2-3; the D gene is possibly TRBD2 (6 bases). V lost 6 bases and J 2 bases, leaving 15 bases between the germline ends. Germline V gene lookup returns CDR1 KGHSH and CDR2 LQKENI. This CDR3 comprises 15 residues. DNA for the CDR3: TGTGCCAGCTCCTTAGCTGGGGGGATCACAGATACGCAGTATTTT. Protein product: CASSLAGGITDTQYF.